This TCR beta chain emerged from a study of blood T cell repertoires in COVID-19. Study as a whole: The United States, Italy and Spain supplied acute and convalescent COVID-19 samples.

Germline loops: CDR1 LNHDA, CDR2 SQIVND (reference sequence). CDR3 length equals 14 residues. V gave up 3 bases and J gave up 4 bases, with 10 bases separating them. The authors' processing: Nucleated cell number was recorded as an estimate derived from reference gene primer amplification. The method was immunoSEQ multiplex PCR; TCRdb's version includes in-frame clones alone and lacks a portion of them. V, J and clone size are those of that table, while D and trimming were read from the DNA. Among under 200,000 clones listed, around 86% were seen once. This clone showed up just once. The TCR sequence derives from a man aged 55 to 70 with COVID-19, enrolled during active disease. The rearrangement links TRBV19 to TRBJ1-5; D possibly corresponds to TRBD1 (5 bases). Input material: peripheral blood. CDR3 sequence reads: CASSIGAGNQPQHF. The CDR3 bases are TGTGCCAGTAGTATTGGGGCAGGGAATCAGCCCCAGCATTTT.